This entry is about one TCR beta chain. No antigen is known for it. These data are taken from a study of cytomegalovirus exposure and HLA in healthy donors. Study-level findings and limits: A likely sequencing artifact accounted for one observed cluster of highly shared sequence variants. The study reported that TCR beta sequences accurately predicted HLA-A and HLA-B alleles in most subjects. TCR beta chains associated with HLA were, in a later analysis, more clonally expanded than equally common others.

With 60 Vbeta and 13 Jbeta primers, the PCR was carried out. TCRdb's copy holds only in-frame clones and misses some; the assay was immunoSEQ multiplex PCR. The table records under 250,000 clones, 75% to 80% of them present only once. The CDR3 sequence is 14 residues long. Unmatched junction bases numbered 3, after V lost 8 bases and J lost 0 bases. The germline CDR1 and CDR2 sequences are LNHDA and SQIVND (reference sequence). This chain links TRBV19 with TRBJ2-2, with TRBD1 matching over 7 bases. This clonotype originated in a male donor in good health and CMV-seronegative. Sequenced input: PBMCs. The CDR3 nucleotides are TGTGCCAGTCGACAGGGCTCGAACACCGGGGAGCTGTTTTTT. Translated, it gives CASRQGSNTGELFF.